Sequencing of this T cell receptor (beta chain) was carried out in a study of Graves' ophthalmopathy and Graves' hyperthyroidism. Study observations and caveats: Among thyroid clonotypes expanded above 0.001 frequency, most also appeared in blood.

On this clonotype: Antigen: not known.

Orbital computed tomography, together with clinical symptoms, serum thyroxine, TRAb and thyroid ultrasound, was used for diagnosis. The CDR3 has 15 residues. Trimming left V 2 bases short and J 3 bases short, with 17 bases between. Germline CDR1 reads DFQATT; CDR2 reads SNEGSKA (reference sequence). Transcripts of RNA were the source for amplifying TCR beta CDR3 regions. HTBI-primed RT-PCR formed the first round, and a multiplex PCR formed the second. One entry per CDR3 protein results from TCRdb running MiXCR on the multiplex PCR reads. Of 560,000 or so distinct CDR3 sequences in the sample, under 45% were seen once.

V gene TRBV20-1 combines with J gene TRBJ2-7, with D perhaps TRBD1 (6 bases). The sample comprised peripheral blood or thyroid tissue (not recorded which). This clonotype originated in an adult man with Graves' hyperthyroidism. The CDR3 loop reads CSARLPGRGSYEQYF. CDR3 DNA sequence: TGCAGTGCTAGACTCCCCGGAAGGGGGAGCTACGAGCAGTACTTC.